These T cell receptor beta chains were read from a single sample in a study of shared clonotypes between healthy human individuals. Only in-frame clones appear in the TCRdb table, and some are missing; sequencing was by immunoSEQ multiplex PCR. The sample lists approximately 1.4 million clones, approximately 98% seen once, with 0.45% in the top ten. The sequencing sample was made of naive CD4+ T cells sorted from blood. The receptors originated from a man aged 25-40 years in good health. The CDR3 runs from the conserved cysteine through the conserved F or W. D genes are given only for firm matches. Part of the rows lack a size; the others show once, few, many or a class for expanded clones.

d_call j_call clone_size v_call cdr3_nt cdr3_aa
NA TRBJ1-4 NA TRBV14 TGTGCCAGCAGCCGCCGAGGAGGCAGCAATGAAAAACTGTTTTTT CASSRRGGSNEKLFF
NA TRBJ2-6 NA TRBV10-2 TGCGCCAGGAGGGGGGATGGGGCCAACGTCCTGACTTTC CARRGDGANVLTF
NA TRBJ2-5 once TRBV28 TGTGCCAGCAGTTTATCAGGGTACCAAGAGACCCAGTACTTC CASSLSGYQETQYF
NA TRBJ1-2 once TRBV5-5 TGTGCCAGCAGCTTGACCGGGACAATTTACTATGGCTACACCTTC CASSLTGTIYYGYTF
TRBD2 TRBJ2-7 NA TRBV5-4 TGTGCCAGCAGCCGGGGACTAGCGGGAGTCTACGAGCAGTACTTC CASSRGLAGVYEQYF
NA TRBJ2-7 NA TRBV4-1 TGCGCCAGCAGACAGACAGGTCACTACGAGCAGTACTTC CASRQTGHYEQYF
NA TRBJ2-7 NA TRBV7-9 TGTGCCAGCAACTCTCAGTACGGGTACTACGAGCAGTACTTC CASNSQYGYYEQYF
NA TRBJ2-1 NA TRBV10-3 TGTGCCATCAGTGGTCCCGGCGGGCTTTCTTCCTACAATGAGCAGTTCTTC CAISGPGGLSSYNEQFF
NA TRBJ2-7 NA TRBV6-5 TGTGCCAGCAGGACAGAGGTTCAGGCCTACGAGCAGTACTTC CASRTEVQAYEQYF
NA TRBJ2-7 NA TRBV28 TGTGCCAGCAGTCCCCACCCGACTGGCTCCTACGAGCAGTACTTC CASSPHPTGSYEQYF
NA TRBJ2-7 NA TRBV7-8 TGTGCCAGCAGCTTAGGAGGGGCCGGGATTTACGAGCAGTACTTC CASSLGGAGIYEQYF
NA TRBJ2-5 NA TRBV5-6 TGTGCCAGCAGCTTGGGATCAGGGATCCGGGAGACCCAGTACTTC CASSLGSGIRETQYF
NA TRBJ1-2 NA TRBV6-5 TGTGCCAGCAGTTCTTTTGGGGGTGGCTACACCTTC CASSSFGGGYTF
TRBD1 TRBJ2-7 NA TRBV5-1 TGCGCCAGCGGACTGGGACAGGCGAACGAGCAGTACTTC CASGLGQANEQYF
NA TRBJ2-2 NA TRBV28 TGTGCCAGCAGCACACCGGGACACAACACCGGGGAGCTGTTTTTT CASSTPGHNTGELFF
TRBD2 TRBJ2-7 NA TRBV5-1 TGCGCCAGCAGCCTGACGGGAGGATCATTCGGGAGCGAGCAGTACTTC CASSLTGGSFGSEQYF
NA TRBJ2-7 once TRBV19 TGTGCCAGTAGCCCCTATCCCCGCGTAAGGCTCATCTCCTACGAGCAGTACTTC CASSPYPRVRLISYEQYF
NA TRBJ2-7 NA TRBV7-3 TGTGCCAGCAGCATAACCGGAGGACTGCCTTCCTACGAGCAGTACTTC CASSITGGLPSYEQYF
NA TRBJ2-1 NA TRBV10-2 TGCGCCAGCAGTGAGTCGTCGAGAGTTTTTACCTACAATGAGCAGTTCTTC CASSESSRVFTYNEQFF
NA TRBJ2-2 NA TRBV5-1 TGCGCCAGCAGCTTGGGTTTGGACCCCGGGGAGCTGTTTTTT CASSLGLDPGELFF
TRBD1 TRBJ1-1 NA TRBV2 TGTGCCAGCAGTAAGGGACAGTTTACTGAAGCTTTCTTT CASSKGQFTEAFF
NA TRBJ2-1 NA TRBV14 TGTGCCAGCAGCCAAGGGCTAGCGTTGGGTGAGCAGTTCTTC CASSQGLALGEQFF
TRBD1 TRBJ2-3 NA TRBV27 TGTGCCAGCAGTCCCAGCCAGGGGGACACCCCAGATACGCAGTATTTT CASSPSQGDTPDTQYF
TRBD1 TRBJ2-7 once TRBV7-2 TGTGCCAGCAGCCTACAGGGGTCCGGCGAGCAGTACTTC CASSLQGSGEQYF
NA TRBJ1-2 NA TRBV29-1 TGCAGCGCATCCGGGGTAGACTATGGCTACACCTTC CSASGVDYGYTF
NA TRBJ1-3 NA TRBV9 TGTGCCAGCAGCGTGAGAGGAGACAGGCTCTCTGGAAACACCATATATTTT CASSVRGDRLSGNTIYF
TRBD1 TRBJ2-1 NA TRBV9 TGTGCCAGCAGCGGGTCCGGGACAGGGGTCAATGAGCAGTTCTTC CASSGSGTGVNEQFF
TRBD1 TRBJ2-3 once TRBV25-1 TGTGCCAGCAGCCGACAGGGGGCAGATACGCAGTATTTT CASSRQGADTQYF
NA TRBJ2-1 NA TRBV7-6 TGTGCCAGCAGCTCGCACAGGGCCTACAATGAGCAGTTCTTC CASSSHRAYNEQFF
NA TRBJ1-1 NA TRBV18 TGTGCCAGCTCACCACGGGCAGGGGTGGCCTACACTGAAGCTTTCTTT CASSPRAGVAYTEAFF
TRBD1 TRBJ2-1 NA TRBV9 TGTGCCAGCAGCACGCGGGCTGGGACAGGGATCTCCTACAATGAGCAGTTCTTC CASSTRAGTGISYNEQFF
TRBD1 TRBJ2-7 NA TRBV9 TGTGCCAGCAGCGGGGCAGGGACAGGGTTCTCCTACGAGCAGTACTTC CASSGAGTGFSYEQYF
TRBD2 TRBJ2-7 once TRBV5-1 TGCGCCAGCAGCGTGAGGCTAGCGGGAGACGAGCAGTACTTC CASSVRLAGDEQYF
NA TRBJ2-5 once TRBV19 TGTGCCAGTAGTATCCGGAATCCGCAAGAGACCCAGTACTTC CASSIRNPQETQYF
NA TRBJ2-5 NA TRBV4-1 TGCGCCAGCAGCCAAGGGTCTTCGGCTAGTTTTGAGACCCAGTACTTC CASSQGSSASFETQYF
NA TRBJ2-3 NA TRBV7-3 TGTGCCAGCAGTTTTACCCTGGGGGATACGCAGTATTTT CASSFTLGDTQYF
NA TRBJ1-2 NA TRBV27 TGTGCCAGCACTCCTACGGGGGAGGTTAACTATGGCTACACCTTC CASTPTGEVNYGYTF
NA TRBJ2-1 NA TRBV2 TGTGCCAGCAGTGAAGCGCTTCCAGGGTACAATGAGCAGTTCTTC CASSEALPGYNEQFF
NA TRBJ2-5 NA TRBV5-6 TGTGCCAGCAGCTTGGTTCGTATCCCCCGAGAGACCCAGTACTTC CASSLVRIPRETQYF
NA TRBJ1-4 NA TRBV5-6 TGTGCCAGCAGCTTGGGATCCCCGACCCGAGAAAAACTGTTTTTT CASSLGSPTREKLFF
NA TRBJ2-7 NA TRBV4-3 TGCGCCAGCAGCAAAGGACCGGATACGGTGCAGTACTTC CASSKGPDTVQYF
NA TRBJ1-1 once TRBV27 TGTGCCAGCAGTTTATCTGGGAGGGGGTTGAACACTGAAGCTTTCTTT CASSLSGRGLNTEAFF